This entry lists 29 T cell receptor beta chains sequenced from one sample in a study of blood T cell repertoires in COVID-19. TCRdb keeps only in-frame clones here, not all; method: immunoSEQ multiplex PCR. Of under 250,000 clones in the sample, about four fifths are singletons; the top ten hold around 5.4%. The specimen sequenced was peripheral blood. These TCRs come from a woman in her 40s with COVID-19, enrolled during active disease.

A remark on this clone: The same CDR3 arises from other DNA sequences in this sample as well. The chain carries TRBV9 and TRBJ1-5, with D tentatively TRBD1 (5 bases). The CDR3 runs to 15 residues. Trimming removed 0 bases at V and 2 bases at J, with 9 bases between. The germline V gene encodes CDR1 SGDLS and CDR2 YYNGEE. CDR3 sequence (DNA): TGTGCCAGCAGCGTAGGGACGACAGGCAATCAGCCCCAGCATTTT. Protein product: CASSVGTTGNQPQHF.

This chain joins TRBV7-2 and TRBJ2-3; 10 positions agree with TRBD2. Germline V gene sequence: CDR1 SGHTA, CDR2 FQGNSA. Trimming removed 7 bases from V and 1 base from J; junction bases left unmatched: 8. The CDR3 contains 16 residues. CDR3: CASKNLAGDRTDTQYF. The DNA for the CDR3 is TGTGCCAGCAAGAACCTAGCGGGGGACCGCACAGATACGCAGTATTTT.

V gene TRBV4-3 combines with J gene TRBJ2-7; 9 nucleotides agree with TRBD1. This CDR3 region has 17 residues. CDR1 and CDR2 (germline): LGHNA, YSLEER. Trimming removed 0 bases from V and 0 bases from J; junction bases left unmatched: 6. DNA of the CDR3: TGCGCCAGCAGCCAAGATTCGGGACAGGGAAACTCCTACGAGCAGTACTTC. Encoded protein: CASSQDSGQGNSYEQYF.

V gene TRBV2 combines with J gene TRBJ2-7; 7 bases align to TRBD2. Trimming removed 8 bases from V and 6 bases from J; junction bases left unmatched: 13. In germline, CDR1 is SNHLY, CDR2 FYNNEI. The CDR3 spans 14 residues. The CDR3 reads CASVQWAGGGEQYF. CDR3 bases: TGTGCCAGCGTCCAATGGGCGGGCGGGGGCGAGCAGTACTTC.

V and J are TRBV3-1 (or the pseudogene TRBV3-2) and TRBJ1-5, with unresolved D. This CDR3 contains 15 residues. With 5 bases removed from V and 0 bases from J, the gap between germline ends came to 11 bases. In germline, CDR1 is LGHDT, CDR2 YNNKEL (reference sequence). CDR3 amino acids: CASSASGPSNQPQHF. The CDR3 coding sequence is TGTGCCAGCAGCGCAAGCGGGCCTAGCAATCAGCCCCAGCATTTT.

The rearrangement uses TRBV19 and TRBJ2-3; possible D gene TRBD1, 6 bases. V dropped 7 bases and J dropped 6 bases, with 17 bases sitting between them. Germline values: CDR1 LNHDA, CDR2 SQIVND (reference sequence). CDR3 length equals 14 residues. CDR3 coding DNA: TGTGCCAGTAACACAGGGTCGGCCTCCGATACGCAGTATTTT. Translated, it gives CASNTGSASDTQYF.

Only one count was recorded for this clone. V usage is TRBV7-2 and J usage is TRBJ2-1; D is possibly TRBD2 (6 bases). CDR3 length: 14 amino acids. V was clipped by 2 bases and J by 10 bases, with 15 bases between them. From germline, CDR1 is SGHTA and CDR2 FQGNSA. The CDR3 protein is CASSLIRAGQEQFF. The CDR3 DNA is TGTGCCAGCAGCTTAATTCGAGCGGGCCAAGAGCAGTTCTTC. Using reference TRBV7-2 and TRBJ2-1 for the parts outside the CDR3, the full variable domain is GAGVSQSPSNKVTEKGKDVELRCDPISGHTALYWYRQSLGQGLEFLIYFQGNSAPDKSGLPSDRFSAERTGGSVSTLTIQRTQQEDSAVYLCASSLIRAGQEQFFGPGTRLTVL.

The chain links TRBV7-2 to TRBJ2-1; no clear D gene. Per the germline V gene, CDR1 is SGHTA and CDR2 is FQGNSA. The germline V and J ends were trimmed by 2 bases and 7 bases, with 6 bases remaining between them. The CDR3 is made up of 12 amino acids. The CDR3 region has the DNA TGTGCCAGCAGCTTATTGCGGAATGAGCAGTTCTTC. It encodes CASSLLRNEQFF.

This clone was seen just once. The CDR3 DNA reads as TGTGCCAGCAGTTACTTGGAGATGAGGAACCCCAATGGCTACACCTTC. This translates into CASSYLEMRNPNGYTF. The V gene is TRBV6-6, the J gene TRBJ1-2; no clear D. This CDR3 is built from 16 residues. Germline CDR1 and CDR2: MNHNY and SVGAGI (reference sequence). The V gene lost 1 base and the J gene lost 6 bases, with 18 bases spanning the gap.

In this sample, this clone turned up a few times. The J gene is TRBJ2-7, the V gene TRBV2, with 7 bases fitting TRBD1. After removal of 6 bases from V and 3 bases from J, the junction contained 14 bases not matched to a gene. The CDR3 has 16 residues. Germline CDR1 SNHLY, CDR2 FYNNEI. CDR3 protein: CASRAHTGTDLYEQYF. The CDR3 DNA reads TGTGCCAGCAGAGCCCATACCGGGACAGACCTCTACGAGCAGTACTTC.

CDR3 DNA: TGTGCCAGCAGCTTCGGCCGGGGTGAAGAAAAACTGTTTTTT. As protein: CASSFGRGEEKLFF. The chain employs TRBV7-9 and TRBJ1-4; D is ambiguous. This CDR3 has 14 amino acids. CDR1 and CDR2 from the germline V gene are SEHNR and FQNEAQ (reference sequence). V was trimmed by 3 bases and J by 8 bases, leaving 13 bases between them. The variable domain in full, with the rest retrieved from reference TRBV7-9 and TRBJ1-4, is DTGVSQNPRHKITKRGQNVTFRCDPISEHNRLYWYRQTLGQGPEFLTYFQNEAQLEKSRLLSDRFSAERPKGSFSTLEIQRTEQGDSAMYLCASSFGRGEEKLFFGSGTQLSVL.

In DNA, the CDR3 is TGTGCCAGCAGCCCCTTACAGGGACAGGGGAAGTATGGCTACACCTTC. Translated: CASSPLQGQGKYGYTF. The chain joins TRBV3-1 (or the pseudogene TRBV3-2) to TRBJ1-2, with 10 bases identical to TRBD1. The CDR3 extends over 16 amino acids. The ends lost 4 bases at V and 5 bases at J; junction bases unmatched: 10. Per the germline V gene, CDR1 is LGHDT and CDR2 is YNNKEL (reference sequence).

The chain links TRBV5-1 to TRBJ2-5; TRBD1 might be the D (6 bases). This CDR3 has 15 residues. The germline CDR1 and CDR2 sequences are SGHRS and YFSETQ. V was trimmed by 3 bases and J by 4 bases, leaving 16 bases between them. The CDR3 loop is CASSWKGVSPETQYF. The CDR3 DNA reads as TGCGCCAGCAGCTGGAAGGGGGTGAGTCCAGAGACCCAGTACTTC.

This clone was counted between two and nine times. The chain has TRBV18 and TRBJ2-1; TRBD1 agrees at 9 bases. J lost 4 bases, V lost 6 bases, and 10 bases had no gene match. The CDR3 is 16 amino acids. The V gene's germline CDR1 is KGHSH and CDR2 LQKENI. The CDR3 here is CASSPGQGSGYNEQFF. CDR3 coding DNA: TGTGCCAGCTCCCCGGGACAGGGTTCCGGTTACAATGAGCAGTTCTTC.

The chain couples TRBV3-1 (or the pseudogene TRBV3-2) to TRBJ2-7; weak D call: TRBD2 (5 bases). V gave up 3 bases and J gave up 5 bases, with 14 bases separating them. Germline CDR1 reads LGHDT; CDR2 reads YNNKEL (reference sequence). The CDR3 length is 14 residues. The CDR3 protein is CASSQYGPGNEQYF. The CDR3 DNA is TGTGCCAGCAGCCAGTATGGGCCGGGGAACGAGCAGTACTTC.

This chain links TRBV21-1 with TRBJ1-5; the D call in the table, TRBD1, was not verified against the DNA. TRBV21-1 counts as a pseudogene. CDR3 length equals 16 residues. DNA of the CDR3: TGTGCCAGCAGCAAAGGCCCCGGAGGGGGCCATCAGCCCCAGCATTTT. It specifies CASSKGPGGGHQPQHF.

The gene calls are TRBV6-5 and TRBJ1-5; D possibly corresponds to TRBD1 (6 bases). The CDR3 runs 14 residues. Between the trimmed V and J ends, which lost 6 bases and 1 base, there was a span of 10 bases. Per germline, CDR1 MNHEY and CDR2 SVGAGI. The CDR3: CASSITGSNQPQHF. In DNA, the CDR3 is TGTGCCAGCAGCATAACAGGGAGCAATCAGCCCCAGCATTTT.

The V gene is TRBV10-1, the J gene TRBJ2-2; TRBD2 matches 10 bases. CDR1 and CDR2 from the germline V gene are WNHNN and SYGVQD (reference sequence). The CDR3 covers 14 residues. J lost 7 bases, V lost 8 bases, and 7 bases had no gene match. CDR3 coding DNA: TGCGCCAGCCGAGCGGGAGGGCACGGCGGGGAGCTGTTTTTT. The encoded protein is CASRAGGHGGELFF.

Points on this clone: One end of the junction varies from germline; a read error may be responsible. CDR3 loop: CASSLRSFVF. In DNA, the CDR3 is TGTGCCAGCAGCTTGAGGAGTTTCGTCTTC. The chain recombines TRBV7-9 with TRBJ2-1, with D uncertain. The CDR3 covers 10 residues. CDR1 and CDR2 from the germline V gene are SEHNR and FQNEAQ (reference sequence). Supplemented by reference TRBV7-9 and TRBJ2-1, the full variable domain reads DTGVSQNPRHKITKRGQNVTFRCDPISEHNRLYWYRQTLGQGPEFLTYFQNEAQLEKSRLLSDRFSAERPKGSFSTLEIQRTEQGDSAMYLCASSLRSFVFGPGTRLTVL.

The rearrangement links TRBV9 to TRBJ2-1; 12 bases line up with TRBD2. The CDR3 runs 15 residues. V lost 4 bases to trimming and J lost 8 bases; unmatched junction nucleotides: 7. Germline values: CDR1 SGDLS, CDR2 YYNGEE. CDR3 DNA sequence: TGTGCCAGCAGCTCTCTAGCGGGGGGGCCCGATGAGCAGTTCTTC. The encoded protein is CASSSLAGGPDEQFF.

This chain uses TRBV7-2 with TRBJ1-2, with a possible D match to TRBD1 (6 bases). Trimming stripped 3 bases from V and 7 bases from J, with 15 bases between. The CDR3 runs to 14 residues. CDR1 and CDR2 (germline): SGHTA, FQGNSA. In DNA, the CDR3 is TGTGCCAGCAGCTTCTTGGGGGCAGCTTCTGGCTACACCTTC. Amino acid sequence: CASSFLGAASGYTF.

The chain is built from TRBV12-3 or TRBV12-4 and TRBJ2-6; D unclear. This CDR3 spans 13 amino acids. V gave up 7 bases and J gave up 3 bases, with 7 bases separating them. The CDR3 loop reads CASTPFGANVLTF. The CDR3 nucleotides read TGTGCCAGCACCCCTTTTGGGGCCAACGTCCTGACTTTC.

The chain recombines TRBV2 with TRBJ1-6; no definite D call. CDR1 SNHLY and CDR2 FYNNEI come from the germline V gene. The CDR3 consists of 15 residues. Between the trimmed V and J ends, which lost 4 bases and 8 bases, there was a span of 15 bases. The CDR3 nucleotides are TGTGCCAGCAGTGGTACCCCGCGGAGTGATTCACCCCTCCACTTT. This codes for CASSGTPRSDSPLHF. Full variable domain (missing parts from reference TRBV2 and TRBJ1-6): EPEVTQTPSHQVTQMGQEVILRCVPISNHLYFYWYRQILGQKVEFLVSFYNNEISEKSEIFDDQFSVERPDGSNFTLKIRSTKLEDSAMYFCASSGTPRSDSPLHFGNGTRLTVT.

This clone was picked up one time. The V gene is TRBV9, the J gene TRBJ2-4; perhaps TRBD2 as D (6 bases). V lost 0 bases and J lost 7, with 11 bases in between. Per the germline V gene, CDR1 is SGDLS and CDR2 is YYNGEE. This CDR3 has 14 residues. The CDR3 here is CASSVGRAGNIQYF. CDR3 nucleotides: TGTGCCAGCAGCGTAGGCAGGGCGGGGAACATTCAGTACTTC.

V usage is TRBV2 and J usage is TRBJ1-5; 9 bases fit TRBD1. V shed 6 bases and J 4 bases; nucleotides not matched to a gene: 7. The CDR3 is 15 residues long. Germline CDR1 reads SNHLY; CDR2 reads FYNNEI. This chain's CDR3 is CASSVQGTGNQPQHF. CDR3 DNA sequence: TGTGCCAGCAGCGTGCAAGGGACAGGGAATCAGCCCCAGCATTTT.

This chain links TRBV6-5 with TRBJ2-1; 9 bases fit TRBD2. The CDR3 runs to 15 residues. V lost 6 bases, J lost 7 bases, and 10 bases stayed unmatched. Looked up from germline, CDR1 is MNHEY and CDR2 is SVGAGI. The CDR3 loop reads CASSSAGGLYNEQFF. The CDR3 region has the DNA TGTGCCAGCAGCTCAGCGGGGGGCCTTTATAATGAGCAGTTCTTC.

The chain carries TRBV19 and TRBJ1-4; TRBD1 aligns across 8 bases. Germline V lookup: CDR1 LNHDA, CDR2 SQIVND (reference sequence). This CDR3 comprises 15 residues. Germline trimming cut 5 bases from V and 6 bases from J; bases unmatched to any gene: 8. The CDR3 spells CASSVRDRGYEKLFF. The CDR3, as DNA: TGTGCCAGTAGTGTACGAGACAGGGGTTATGAAAAACTGTTTTTT.

CDR3 coding DNA: TGTGCCTGGAGTGTGCTGGCAGGGCTAAAGGAGACCCAGTACTTC. This codes for CAWSVLAGLKETQYF. V usage is TRBV30 and J usage is TRBJ2-5; D is possibly TRBD1 (5 bases). The length of the CDR3 is 15 residues. Germline V gene sequence: CDR1 GTSNPN, CDR2 SVGIG (reference sequence). Trimming pared 0 bases from V and 5 bases from J, leaving 16 bases between.

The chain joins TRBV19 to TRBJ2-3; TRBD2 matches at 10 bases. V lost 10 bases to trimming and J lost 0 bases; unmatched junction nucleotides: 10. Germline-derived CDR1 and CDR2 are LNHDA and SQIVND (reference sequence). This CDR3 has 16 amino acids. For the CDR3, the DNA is TGTGCCATTAGACGGACTAGCGGACAGAGCACAGATACGCAGTATTTT. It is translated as CAIRRTSGQSTDTQYF.